This T cell receptor beta chain was recorded in a study of blood T cells in healthy people across ages. A few counts support this clonotype. The V and J ends lost 9 bases and 4 bases, in that order; junction bases with no gene match: 6. Looked up from germline, CDR1 is SEHNR and CDR2 is FQNEAQ (reference sequence). The CDR3 length is 13 residues. A second PCR of 7 to 11 cycles used a sample-barcoded 5' primer and a J-beta primer mix. TCRdb independently ran MiXCR on the 5' RACE reads; one entry per CDR3 protein. The data contain 1,500,000 or so distinct CDR3 sequences, roughly 64% of them seen just once; the ten biggest clones take up roughly 7%.

Sequencing was carried out using blood. The TCR originated in a man younger than 35 in good health. The chain has TRBV7-9 and TRBJ2-1; 7 bases are a match to TRBD1. DNA for the CDR3: TGTGCCAGTAGGGGGACAGAATACAATGAGCAGTTCTTC. The encoded protein is CASRGTEYNEQFF.